These 23 T cell receptor beta chains share one sample of origin, sequenced in a study of T-cell memory formation after mild COVID-19. TCRdb ran MiXCR on the 5' RACE reads and lists one entry per CDR3 protein. Among 120,000 to 150,000 distinct CDR3 sequences listed, 6% to 7% were seen once. The material sequenced was PBMCs or a T cell subset sorted from them (not recorded which). The receptors shown here come from an adult woman who had mild COVID-19 (a few samples of this study predate the infection). Cell type and time point are not known.

The V gene is TRBV18, the J gene TRBJ1-3; D gene uncertain. Trimming left V 3 bases short and J 4 bases short, with 13 bases between. The CDR3 length is 15 residues. Germline-derived CDR1 and CDR2 are KGHSH and LQKENI. CDR3 loop: CASSPDGSLGNTIYF. As DNA, the CDR3 is TGTGCCAGCTCACCGGACGGAAGCCTGGGAAACACCATATATTTT.

This clonotype was observed at least ten times. The chain carries TRBV5-1 and TRBJ2-1; TRBD2 agrees at 9 bases. Trimming took 1 base from V and 0 from J; bases not matched to a gene: 2. Germline lookup yields CDR1 SGHRS and CDR2 YFSETQ. The CDR3 is 16 residues long. CDR3 region: CASSLRLAASYNEQFF. The CDR3 nucleotides read TGCGCCAGCAGCTTGAGACTAGCGGCCTCCTACAATGAGCAGTTCTTC.

This chain connects TRBV7-2 to TRBJ2-2; D tentatively reads TRBD1 or TRBD2 (5 bases each). The V gene lost 1 base and the J gene lost 7 bases, with 19 bases spanning the gap. This CDR3 region has 17 residues. Germline CDR1 reads SGHTA; CDR2 reads FQGNSA. The CDR3 DNA sequence: TGTGCCAGCAGCTTAGGGCCAGGGACGGGTCGAGTCGGGGAGCTGTTTTTT. It encodes CASSLGPGTGRVGELFF. The full variable domain, its missing parts supplied by reference TRBV7-2 and TRBJ2-2, is GAGVSQSPSNKVTEKGKDVELRCDPISGHTALYWYRQSLGQGLEFLIYFQGNSAPDKSGLPSDRFSAERTGGSVSTLTIQRTQQEDSAVYLCASSLGPGTGRVGELFFGEGSRLTVL.

In this sample, this clonotype turned up many times. The chain employs TRBV6-4 and TRBJ1-2, with 10 bases that match TRBD1. CDR1 and CDR2 (germline): MRHNA, SNTAGT. V shed 6 bases, J shed 7 bases, and the junction held 8 bases outside the gene matches. This CDR3 is built from 14 residues. DNA of the CDR3: TGTGCCAGCAGCCCCACCGGGACAGGGGCTGGCTACACCTTC. Amino acid sequence: CASSPTGTGAGYTF.

V usage is TRBV11-2 and J usage is TRBJ1-5; TRBD1 aligns across 8 bases. The V and J ends lost 0 bases and 6 bases, in that order; junction bases with no gene match: 4. This CDR3 region has 15 residues. Germline CDR1 reads SGHAT; CDR2 reads FQNNGV. CDR3: CASSLEPGGFQPQHF. CDR3 coding DNA: TGTGCCAGCAGCTTAGAACCAGGGGGCTTTCAGCCCCAGCATTTT.

This clonotype was counted many times. V gene TRBV4-1 combines with J gene TRBJ1-4, with 8 bases aligning to TRBD1. The CDR3 sequence is 16 residues long. Germline assignment: CDR1 MGHRA and CDR2 YSYEKL. V trimming: 4 bases; J trimming: 5 bases; junction bases outside the gene matches: 9. The CDR3 sequence is CASSPPIGQGNEKLFF. CDR3 bases: TGCGCCAGCAGCCCCCCTATCGGACAGGGAAATGAAAAACTGTTTTTT.

This clonotype was observed a few times. V and J are TRBV2 and TRBJ2-1; TRBD1 might be the D (5 bases). V lost 8 bases and J 4 bases, leaving 12 bases between the germline ends. The CDR3 is 13 residues long. Per germline, CDR1 SNHLY and CDR2 FYNNEI. Here the CDR3 reads CASLLQGYNEQFF. The CDR3, as DNA: TGTGCCAGCCTCCTCCAGGGATACAATGAGCAGTTCTTC. Together with reference TRBV2 and TRBJ2-1, the CDR3 gives the full variable domain: EPEVTQTPSHQVTQMGQEVILRCVPISNHLYFYWYRQILGQKVEFLVSFYNNEISEKSEIFDDQFSVERPDGSNFTLKIRSTKLEDSAMYFCASLLQGYNEQFFGPGTRLTVL.

This clonotype was seen ten or more times. The chain has TRBV3-1 and TRBJ2-5; 8 bases are a match to TRBD2. The CDR3 spans 15 residues. With V trimmed by 0 bases and J by 9 bases, 9 bases remained unmatched. CDR1 is LGHDT and CDR2 is YNNKEL in the germline V gene (reference sequence). The CDR3 bases are TGTGCCAGCAGCCAAGATCGTCCCCCGGGGGGGGCCCAGTACTTC. It encodes CASSQDRPPGGAQYF.

This clonotype was seen at least ten times. The CDR3 sequence: CSAEGGTRSDEQFF. The CDR3 DNA is TGCAGTGCAGAGGGCGGGACACGTTCGGATGAGCAGTTCTTC. The chain employs TRBV20-1 and TRBJ2-1; D possibly uses TRBD1 or TRBD2 (6 bases each). The V gene's germline CDR1 is DFQATT and CDR2 SNEGSKA (reference sequence). The CDR3 has 14 amino acids. V shed 6 bases and J shed 8 bases, with 20 bases lying between them.

This clonotype was recorded a few times. The V and J genes are TRBV29-1 and TRBJ1-1; TRBD1 matches at 8 bases. V trimming: 6 bases; J trimming: 5 bases; junction bases outside the gene matches: 14. The CDR3 totals 15 residues. The germline gives CDR1 SQVTM, CDR2 ANQGSEA. Here the CDR3 reads CSVQGAAGVNTEAFF. The CDR3 nucleotides read TGCAGCGTCCAGGGGGCAGCGGGGGTTAATACTGAAGCTTTCTTT.

The table lists this clonotype with many counts. V gene TRBV10-3 combines with J gene TRBJ1-2; unclear D gene. Germline V gene data show CDR1 as ENHRY and CDR2 as SYGVKD. CDR3 length: 14 amino acids. V lost 0 bases and J lost 3, with 8 bases in between. CDR3 nucleotides: TGTGCCATCAGTGAGTCGGAGACACACTATGGCTACACCTTC. The encoded protein is CAISESETHYGYTF.

This CDR3 is CASSEWTGREQYF. The DNA of the CDR3 is TGTGCCAGCAGTGAATGGACAGGGCGCGAGCAGTACTTC. This chain links TRBV6-1 with TRBJ2-7, with TRBD1 matching over 8 bases. The CDR3 totals 13 residues. Germline lookup yields CDR1 MNHNS and CDR2 SASEGT. The V segment lost 2 bases and the J segment 6 bases; nucleotides outside the gene matches: 3.

This sequence joins TRBV14 and TRBJ1-3; a weak D match, TRBD1 (5 bases). The CDR3 consists of 13 residues. In germline, CDR1 is SGHDN, CDR2 FVKESK. V lost 6 bases, J lost 1 base, and 7 bases lay in between. The CDR3: CASRDSSGNTIYF. The CDR3, as DNA: TGTGCCAGCAGAGACAGTTCTGGAAACACCATATATTTT.

As to this clonotype: A junction end diverges from the germline sequence, so it may reflect a read error. V gene TRBV11-2 combines with J gene TRBJ1-6, with 7 bases aligning to TRBD1. The CDR3 consists of 19 residues. The V gene's germline CDR1 is SGHAT and CDR2 FQNNGV. CDR3 in amino acids: CASSTNLLTGMGDNSPLQF. DNA of the CDR3: TGTGCCAGCAGCACCAACCTTCTGACAGGGATGGGCGATAATTCACCCCTCCAATTT.

The chain joins TRBV18 to TRBJ1-2, with D perhaps TRBD1 (5 bases). Germline CDR1 KGHSH, CDR2 LQKENI. Trimming took 6 bases from V and 1 from J, leaving 9 bases between them. The CDR3 sequence is 13 residues long. The CDR3 spells CASSMGLNYGYTF. The CDR3 nucleotides are TGTGCCAGCTCGATGGGGCTTAACTATGGCTACACCTTC.

Many counts were recorded for this clonotype. The V gene is TRBV18, the J gene TRBJ2-7; TRBD2 agrees at 8 bases. This CDR3 comprises 16 residues. Germline V gene data show CDR1 as KGHSH and CDR2 as LQKENI. Unmatched junction bases numbered 9, after V lost 1 base and J lost 4 bases. CDR3 coding DNA: TGTGCCAGCTCACCACGGCCAGCGGGAGTGTCGTACGAGCAGTACTTC. This codes for CASSPRPAGVSYEQYF.

The chain joins TRBV10-2 to TRBJ2-3, with D possibly TRBD2 on 6 matching bases. V was cut by 3 bases and J by 6 bases, with 16 bases left in between. The CDR3 runs to 15 residues. The germline V gene encodes CDR1 WSHSY and CDR2 SAAADI. The CDR3 is CASSEGWSGSDTQYF. The CDR3 DNA follows: TGCGCCAGCAGTGAAGGGTGGAGCGGGTCGGATACGCAGTATTTT.

This clonotype has only a few counts. The chain recombines TRBV20-1 with TRBJ2-1; TRBD2 is a possible D gene (6 bases). V was cut by 6 bases and J by 12 bases, with 27 bases left in between. This CDR3 comprises 15 residues. Germline CDR1 is DFQATT and CDR2 is SNEGSKA (reference sequence). The CDR3 nucleotides are TGCAGTGCCCACGACCCGGACTATAACAAAGTACGGCAGTTCTTC. Translation gives CSAHDPDYNKVRQFF.

In its sample, this clonotype was seen many times. In DNA, the CDR3 is TGTGCCAGCACCCGGGGGAGCAATCAGCCCCAGCATTTT. It specifies CASTRGSNQPQHF. The rearrangement uses TRBV6-5 and TRBJ1-5, with a tentative D call TRBD1 (5 bases). V lost 7 bases, J lost 1 base, and 8 bases lay in between. The CDR3 runs 13 residues. The germline V gene encodes CDR1 MNHEY and CDR2 SVGAGI.

The chain is built from TRBV20-1 and TRBJ1-1; D may be TRBD1 (6 bases). The CDR3 is 11 amino acids. The germline gives CDR1 DFQATT, CDR2 SNEGSKA (reference sequence). Trimming cost V 1 base and J 9 bases, with 9 bases left between them. The CDR3 region is CSARVRDKAFF. The CDR3 coding sequence is TGCAGTGCTAGAGTCCGGGACAAAGCTTTCTTT.

This clonotype was seen many times. This chain links TRBV20-1 with TRBJ1-6, with TRBD1 matching over 8 bases. This CDR3 has 15 residues. V was clipped by 5 bases and J by 8 bases; unmatched bases: 11. Germline CDR1 is DFQATT and CDR2 is SNEGSKA (reference sequence). The CDR3 region is CSASRNRGRDSPLHF. Here the CDR3 DNA reads TGCAGTGCTTCCAGAAACAGGGGGAGGGATTCACCCCTCCACTTT.

This clonotype was observed many times. One end of the junction is discordant with germline, which a read error may explain. This chain's CDR3 is CASSVGFTDTKYF. The CDR3 DNA reads TGCGCCAGCAGCGTCGGATTCACAGATACGAAGTATTTT. The chain carries TRBV5-1 and TRBJ2-3; D is uncertain. There are 13 residues in the CDR3. Germline V CDR1 and CDR2: SGHRS, YFSETQ.

The genes are TRBV24-1 and TRBJ2-1; 9 bases align to TRBD1. Looked up from germline, CDR1 is KGHDR and CDR2 is SFDVKD. This CDR3 is 18 amino acids long. V lost 3 bases, J lost 9 bases, and 17 bases stayed unmatched. The CDR3 nucleotides are TGTGCCACCAGTGATCCACACATCCGGGACAGGGTAAGGGGTGAGCAGTTCTTC. This translates into CATSDPHIRDRVRGEQFF.